This TCR beta chain was documented in a study of control samples from healthy donors and cancer patients. This clone was counted a single time. Libraries were prepared by immunoSEQ multiplex PCR; TCRdb keeps only in-frame clonotypes and omits some of them. This repertoire shows 95,000 to 150,000 clones, about 87% found once; its top ten account for 2.9%. The sample comprised blood. The clonotype was recovered from a man in his 60s in good health.

The CDR3 nucleotides are TGTGCCAGCTCACCACCAAACAGACAGCTTCTCTCCTACGAGCAGTACTTC. Translating gives CASSPPNRQLLSYEQYF. The chain carries TRBV18 and TRBJ2-7, with TRBD1 as a possible D gene (5 bases). The CDR3 totals 17 residues. Deletions cut 0 bases from V and 0 bases from J, with 15 bases between. The germline CDR1 and CDR2 sequences are KGHSH and LQKENI.